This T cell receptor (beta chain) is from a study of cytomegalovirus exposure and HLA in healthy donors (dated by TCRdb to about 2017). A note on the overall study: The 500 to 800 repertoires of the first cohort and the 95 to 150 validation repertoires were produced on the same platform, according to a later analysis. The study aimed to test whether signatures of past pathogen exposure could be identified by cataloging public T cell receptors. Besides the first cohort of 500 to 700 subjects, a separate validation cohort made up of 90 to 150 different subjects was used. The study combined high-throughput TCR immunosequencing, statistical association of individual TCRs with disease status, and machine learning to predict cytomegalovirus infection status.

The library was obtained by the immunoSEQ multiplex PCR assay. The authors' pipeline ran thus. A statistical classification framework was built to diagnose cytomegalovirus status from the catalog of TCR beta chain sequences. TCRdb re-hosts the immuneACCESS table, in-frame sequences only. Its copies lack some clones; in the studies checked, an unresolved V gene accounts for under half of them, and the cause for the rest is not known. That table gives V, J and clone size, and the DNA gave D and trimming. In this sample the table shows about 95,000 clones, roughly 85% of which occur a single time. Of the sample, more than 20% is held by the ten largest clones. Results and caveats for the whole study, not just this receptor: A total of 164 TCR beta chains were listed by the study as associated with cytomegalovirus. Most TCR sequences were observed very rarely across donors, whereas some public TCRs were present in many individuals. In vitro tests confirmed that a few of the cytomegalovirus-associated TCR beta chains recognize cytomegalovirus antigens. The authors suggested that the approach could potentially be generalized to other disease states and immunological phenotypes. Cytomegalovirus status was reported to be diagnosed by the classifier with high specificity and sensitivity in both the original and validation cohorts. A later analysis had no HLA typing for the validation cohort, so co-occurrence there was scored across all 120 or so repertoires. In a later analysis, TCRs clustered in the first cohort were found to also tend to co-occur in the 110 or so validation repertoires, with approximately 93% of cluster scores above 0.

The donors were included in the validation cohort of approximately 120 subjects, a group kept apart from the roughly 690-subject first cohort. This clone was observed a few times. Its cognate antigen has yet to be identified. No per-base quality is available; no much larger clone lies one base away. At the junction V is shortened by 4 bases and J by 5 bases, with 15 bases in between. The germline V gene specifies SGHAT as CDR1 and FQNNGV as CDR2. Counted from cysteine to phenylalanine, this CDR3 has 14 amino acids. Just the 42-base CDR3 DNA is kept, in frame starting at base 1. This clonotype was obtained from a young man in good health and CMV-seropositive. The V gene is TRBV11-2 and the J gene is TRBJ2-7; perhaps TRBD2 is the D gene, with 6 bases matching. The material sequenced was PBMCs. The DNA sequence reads TGTGCCAGCAGCTCCCGCACCTGGGGGGACGAGCAGTACTTC. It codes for CASSSRTWGDEQYF.